This TCR beta chain comes out of a study of PD-1 blockade in classical Hodgkin lymphoma. Study context: Patients got intravenous nivolumab 3 mg/kg every 2 weeks.

Worth noting for this clone: What it binds is not known.

Profiling relied on immunoSEQ multiplex PCR, and the TCRdb table lists in-frame clones only, not all of them. The sample lists 75,000 to 100,000 clones; roughly four fifths were seen once. In every patient, relapse followed autologous stem cell transplantation, while exposure to brentuximab vedotin differed. Whole-study findings and limits: Newly diagnosed patients and complete responders had comparable diversity at baseline. Prior therapy or disease activity may underlie the repertoire differences, whose causes remain undefined. Lower baseline TCR diversity was reported for newly diagnosed patients than for healthy donors.

The CDR3 loop spans 14 amino acids. The germline CDR1 and CDR2 sequences are MNHEY and SVGAGI. Trimming removed 6 bases at V and 4 bases at J, with 15 bases between. The chain combines TRBV6-5 with TRBJ1-1; tentatively, D is TRBD1 (6 bases). The receptor comes from a human donor with classical Hodgkin lymphoma. The sample was peripheral blood mononuclear cells (PBMCs), taken before the second cycle of nivolumab. In nucleotides, the CDR3 is TGTGCCAGCAGCTACACAGGGATTGGCACTGAAGCTTTCTTT. Translated, it gives CASSYTGIGTEAFF.